The clone carrying this TCR beta chain has only a few counts. Its antigen is unidentified. The data are from a study of beta chain features in type 1 diabetes. The entirety of the isolated RNA underwent reverse transcription, so expressed TCRB transcripts were sequenced. The protocol was immunoSEQ multiplex PCR, while the TCRdb copy is restricted to in-frame clones and leaves out a portion. The sample has under 300,000 clones, around 22% seen once. Overall study findings and caveats: All four CD4+ subsets of Type 1 diabetes patients contained TCRB CDR3s that were moderately but significantly shorter.

Sequenced input: naive CD4+ T cells from blood. This TCR derives from a woman between 25 and 40 years old with type 1 diabetes.

CDR3 coding DNA: TGTGCCACCAGCTCCCGAGGCTTGGTGGAGCAGTTCTTC. Its protein is CATSSRGLVEQFF. The gene calls are TRBV15 and TRBJ2-1; D remains unclear. The germline V gene has CDR1 LNHNV and CDR2 YYDKDF (reference sequence). The CDR3 spans 13 residues. Trimming removed 5 bases at V and 10 bases at J, with 15 bases between.